The entry below describes one T cell receptor beta chain. The data originate from a study of cytomegalovirus exposure and HLA in healthy donors. Germline V gene sequence: CDR1 MNHEY, CDR2 SVGAGI. This CDR3 is built from 14 residues. Trimming removed 7 bases from V and 0 bases from J, with 10 bases in between. The PCR used 60 Vbeta and 13 Jbeta primers. Only in-frame clones appear in the TCRdb table, and some are missing; sequencing was by immunoSEQ multiplex PCR. The sample shows about 200,000 clones, approximately 82% of them seen only once. Sequenced: PBMCs. The TCR was taken from a man aged 18 to 30 in good health and CMV-seronegative. The V call is TRBV6-5, the J call TRBJ2-1; D is ambiguous. The CDR3 region is CASKTRSSYNEQFF. DNA of the CDR3: TGTGCCAGCAAAACACGGAGCTCCTACAATGAGCAGTTCTTC.